One sample yielded the 3 T cell receptor beta chains listed below, sequenced in a study of cytomegalovirus exposure and HLA in healthy donors. Both 60 Vbeta primers and 13 Jbeta primers went into the PCR. Data came from immunoSEQ multiplex PCR; TCRdb stores just in-frame clones and leaves some out. The repertoire holds about 180,000 clones, roughly 77% seen once, with roughly 2% in the top ten. The sample taken for sequencing was PBMCs. Receptors originate from a woman in her thirties in good health and CMV-seronegative.

The chain links TRBV6-5 to TRBJ2-2, with D possibly matching TRBD2 (5 bases). There are 12 residues in the CDR3. Germline CDR1 and CDR2: MNHEY and SVGAGI. V was trimmed by 8 bases and J by 6 bases, leaving 10 bases between them. The CDR3 reads CASVGGPGELFF. CDR3 nucleotides: TGTGCCAGCGTAGGCGGGCCCGGGGAGCTGTTTTTT.

The gene calls are TRBV30 and TRBJ2-3, with D tentatively TRBD2 (5 bases). Trimming took 0 bases from V and 5 from J, leaving 9 bases between them. Germline lookup yields CDR1 GTSNPN and CDR2 SVGIG (reference sequence). This CDR3 has 13 residues. This chain's CDR3 is CAWSVLAGDTQYF. The CDR3 DNA reads as TGTGCCTGGAGTGTACTTGCGGGAGATACGCAGTATTTT.

The V gene is TRBV29-1, the J gene TRBJ1-1; 7 bases match TRBD1. The CDR3 loop spans 13 amino acids. The trim removed 5 bases at V and 0 bases at J, leaving 3 bases unmatched. Germline CDR1 and CDR2: SQVTM and ANQGSEA. This chain's CDR3 is CSVSDRVNTEAFF. The CDR3 coding sequence is TGCAGCGTTTCTGACAGGGTGAACACTGAAGCTTTCTTT.